Listed below are T cell receptor beta chains from one sample, sequenced in a study of shared clonotypes between healthy human individuals. Repertoires were generated with immunoSEQ multiplex PCR, while TCRdb's copy carries only in-frame clones and drops some. In the table there are a few million clones, 92% of which are singletons. The sample consisted of naive CD4+ T cells from PBMCs. These receptors originate from a man aged 18 to 30 in good health. Some clones in this sample may be carry-over from other donors' samples. CDR3s include the opening cysteine and the closing phenylalanine or tryptophan. A D gene is named only where the DNA matches it firmly. A row's size may be missing; if present it is once, few, many or a size class.

D	V	J	size	DNA	CDR3
TRBD1	TRBV2	TRBJ2-1	NA	TGTGCCAGCACCCCCTTCGACAGGGGTCTCTCGAGTGAGCAGTTCTTC	CASTPFDRGLSSEQFF
TRBD1	TRBV4-3	TRBJ2-7	NA	TGCGCCAGCAGCCTAGCCTCGGGACAGGGCTACGAGCAGTACTTC	CASSLASGQGYEQYF
TRBD2	TRBV7-2	TRBJ2-5	once	TGTGCCAGCAGCTCGACTAGCGGGAGAGGGAAGACCCAGTACTTC	CASSSTSGRGKTQYF
NA	TRBV7-2	TRBJ2-7	NA	TGTGCCAGCAGCTTCGGCGCGGGATTCTACGAGCAGTACTTC	CASSFGAGFYEQYF
TRBD1	TRBV6-5	TRBJ1-2	NA	TGTGCCAGCAGTCGGGGACAGGGGTCGTACGGCTACACCTTC	CASSRGQGSYGYTF
NA	TRBV5-4	TRBJ1-2	NA	TGTGCCAGCATAACTAACTATGGCTACACCTTC	CASITNYGYTF
TRBD2	TRBV30	TRBJ2-3	NA	TGTGCCTGGAGCCCCGGACTAGCCCAGGATACGCAGTATTTT	CAWSPGLAQDTQYF
NA	TRBV6-6	TRBJ2-7	NA	TGTGCCAGCAGGGCTCGGGTTCTTGACGAGCAGTACTTC	CASRARVLDEQYF
TRBD2	TRBV29-1	TRBJ2-5	NA	TGCAGCGTACGGCCCTGGGAGGGAGAGACCCAGTACTTC	CSVRPWEGETQYF
TRBD1	TRBV6-1	TRBJ2-7	NA	TGTGCCAGCAGTGACGGGACAGCTCACTACGAGCAGTACTTC	CASSDGTAHYEQYF
NA	TRBV10-2	TRBJ1-3	NA	TGCGCCAGCAGCCCCCGGGGTATCTCTGGAAACACCATATATTTT	CASSPRGISGNTIYF
NA	TRBV27	TRBJ1-2	NA	TGTGCCAGCAGTTTAGAACCGGGTCGAGTGGGCTACACCTTC	CASSLEPGRVGYTF
NA	TRBV10-3	TRBJ2-1	NA	TGTGCCATCAGTGATAAAACCGGGACAATTTCTTTCTTC	CAISDKTGTISFF
NA	TRBV7-9	TRBJ2-7	NA	TGTGCCAGCAGCCAGATAACTAGTATGGCCTACGAGCAGTACTTC	CASSQITSMAYEQYF
TRBD2	TRBV4-2	TRBJ2-2	once	TGTGCCAGCAGCCAAGTGAGTGTGTCGCGGGAGGGAGGCGGGGAGCTGTTTTTT	CASSQVSVSREGGGELFF
TRBD2	TRBV5-1	TRBJ2-1	NA	TGCGCCAGCAGCTTGGTTCCTGGTGGTAGCGGGAGTTACCACAATGAGCAGTTCTTC	CASSLVPGGSGSYHNEQFF
NA	TRBV27	TRBJ2-7	NA	TGTGCCAGCATGCTGTGGCGGGATGGCGACGAGCAGTACTTC	CASMLWRDGDEQYF